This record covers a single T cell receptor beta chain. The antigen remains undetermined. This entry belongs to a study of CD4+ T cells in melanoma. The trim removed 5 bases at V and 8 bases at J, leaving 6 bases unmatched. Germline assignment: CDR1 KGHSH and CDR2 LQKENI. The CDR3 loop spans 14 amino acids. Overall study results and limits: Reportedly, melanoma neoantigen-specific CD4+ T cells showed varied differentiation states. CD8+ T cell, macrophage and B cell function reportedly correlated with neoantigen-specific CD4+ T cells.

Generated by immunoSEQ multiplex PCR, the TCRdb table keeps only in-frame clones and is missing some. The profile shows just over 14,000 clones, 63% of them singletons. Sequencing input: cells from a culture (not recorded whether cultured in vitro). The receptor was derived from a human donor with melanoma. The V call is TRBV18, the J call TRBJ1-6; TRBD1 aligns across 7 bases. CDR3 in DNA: TGTGCCAGCTCAACTGACAGGGTGTATTCACCCCTCCACTTT. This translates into CASSTDRVYSPLHF.